Listed below are T cell receptor beta chains from one sample, sequenced in a study of shared T cell receptors in the human thymus. The assay was immunoSEQ multiplex PCR, and TCRdb's table has in-frame clones only and misses some. The sample holds about 730,000 clones, approximately 85% seen once. These records were also assigned to another study, of human thymus T cells.

Material for sequencing was thymocytes. Source of these receptors: a girl under three years old with a congenital heart defect. Both conserved end residues are part of each CDR3. The D gene is left open where the match is weak. The size field is filled for only some rows; it gives once, few, many or a size class.

>TRBV4-3|few|.|TRBJ1-1
CASSQDGSVNTEAFF
TGCGCCAGCAGCCAAGATGGTAGCGTCAACACTGAAGCTTTCTTT
>TRBV5-8|once|.|TRBJ1-1
CASSLGARNTEAFF
TGTGCCAGCAGCTTGGGGGCCCGGAACACTGAAGCTTTCTTT
>TRBV4-3|.|.|TRBJ1-5
CASSQVWGAGGNQPQHF
TGCGCCAGCAGCCAAGTTTGGGGGGCGGGGGGCAATCAGCCCCAGCATTTT
>TRBV27|.|TRBD2|TRBJ2-5
CASTYMIGTSVYETQYF
TGTGCCAGCACCTATATGATTGGGACTAGCGTCTACGAGACCCAGTACTTC
>TRBV5-1|.|.|TRBJ2-5
CASSRTVQETQYF
TGCGCCAGCAGCCGGACAGTCCAAGAGACCCAGTACTTC
>TRBV2|once|TRBD2|TRBJ2-1
CASSEVERGYNEQFF
TGTGCCAGCAGTGAAGTGGAGCGGGGTTACAATGAGCAGTTCTTC
>TRBV5-4|.|TRBD2|TRBJ2-7
CASTPEGLAGTYEQYF
TGTGCCAGCACTCCCGAAGGGCTAGCGGGGACCTACGAGCAGTACTTC
>TRBV6-1|.|.|TRBJ1-1
CASSWRGGTEAFF
TGTGCCAGCAGTTGGCGGGGGGGGACTGAAGCTTTCTTT
>TRBV28|.|TRBD1|TRBJ1-1
CASSLKGLPGQEGEAFF
TGTGCCAGCAGTTTAAAGGGACTCCCGGGACAGGAAGGTGAAGCTTTCTTT
>TRBV28|.|TRBD1|TRBJ1-2
CASSLGQGGSGYTF
TGTGCCAGCAGTTTGGGGCAGGGGGGCAGTGGCTACACCTTC
>TRBV30|.|.|TRBJ1-6
CAWTSTRQAYNSPLHF
TGTGCCTGGACCTCAACCCGACAGGCCTATAATTCACCCCTCCACTTT
>TRBV18|.|TRBD1|TRBJ1-2
CASSPSGTGKIYGYTF
TGTGCCAGCTCACCATCCGGGACAGGGAAGATATATGGCTACACCTTC
>TRBV11-2|.|TRBD2|TRBJ2-7
CASRLVLAGAHLSYEQYF
TGTGCCAGCAGACTTGTACTAGCGGGGGCCCACCTCTCCTACGAGCAGTACTTC
>TRBV6-1|.|TRBD1|TRBJ2-7
CASREGTGGKEQYF
TGTGCCAGCAGGGAGGGGACAGGGGGCAAAGAGCAGTACTTC
>TRBV4-1|once|.|TRBJ1-2
CASSQDGAANYGYTF
TGCGCCAGCAGCCAAGATGGGGCGGCTAACTATGGCTACACCTTC
>TRBV27|.|TRBD1|TRBJ2-3
CASIPLTGNSTDTQYF
TGTGCCAGCATTCCTTTGACAGGGAACAGCACAGATACGCAGTATTTT
>TRBV4-3|.|.|TRBJ2-3
CASSQDPRGITDTQYF
TGCGCCAGCAGCCAAGATCCGCGCGGTATCACAGATACGCAGTATTTT
>TRBV7-2|.|.|TRBJ1-1
CASSPGFTFMNTEAFF
TGTGCCAGCAGCCCCGGGTTTACTTTCATGAACACTGAAGCTTTCTTT
>TRBV2|.|.|TRBJ1-2
CASSRSQRSGQGYTF
TGTGCCAGCAGCCGAAGTCAACGCAGCGGGCAAGGCTACACCTTC
>TRBV5-1|.|TRBD1|TRBJ2-1
CASSLATLTGTGPRTYNEQFF
TGCGCCAGCAGCTTGGCGACCCTTACCGGGACAGGGCCACGCACCTACAATGAGCAGTTCTTC
>TRBV4-1|.|TRBD1|TRBJ1-2
CASSQESDYRGRKRLFSHTF
TGCGCCAGCAGCCAAGAGAGCGACTACAGGGGGCGAAAGCGCCTATTTTCCCACACCTTC
>TRBV18|.|TRBD2|TRBJ2-7
CASSPPGGTSSYEQYF
TGTGCCAGCTCACCCCCGGGGGGGACTAGCTCCTACGAGCAGTACTTC
>TRBV29-1|.|.|TRBJ2-1
CSVRTGFYNEQFF
TGCAGCGTGCGGACTGGATTCTACAATGAGCAGTTCTTC
>TRBV29-1|.|.|TRBJ2-5
CSVLRGQETQYF
TGCAGCGTCCTCAGGGGTCAAGAGACCCAGTACTTC
>TRBV5-1|.|TRBD1|TRBJ1-1
CASSETGAQGTEAFF
TGCGCCAGCAGCGAGACAGGGGCCCAAGGGACTGAAGCTTTCTTT
>TRBV12-5|.|TRBD2|TRBJ2-5
CASGSDGTSGGAGETQYF
TGTGCTAGTGGTTCCGACGGGACTAGCGGGGGGGCCGGAGAGACCCAGTACTTC
>TRBV10-3|.|.|TRBJ2-7
CAISGLRVGSYEQYF
TGTGCCATCAGTGGGCTTCGGGTAGGATCCTACGAGCAGTACTTC
>TRBV10-3|.|TRBD2|TRBJ2-3
CAISESKSSGGATDTQYF
TGTGCCATCAGTGAGTCGAAGTCTAGCGGGGGGGCCACAGATACGCAGTATTTT
>TRBV9|once|.|TRBJ1-2
CASSPGSRGYTF
TGTGCCAGCAGCCCCGGGAGCCGGGGCTACACCTTC
>TRBV2|.|TRBD1|TRBJ1-5
CASSKGQLDQPQHF
TGTGCCAGCAGTAAGGGACAGCTCGATCAGCCCCAGCATTTT
>TRBV11-2|.|TRBD1|TRBJ1-1
CASSLGRQGGEAFF
TGTGCCAGCAGCTTAGGTAGACAGGGGGGTGAAGCTTTCTTT
>TRBV7-8|.|.|TRBJ1-4
CASSFPSSTNEKLFF
TGTGCCAGCAGCTTCCCCAGTTCTACTAATGAAAAACTGTTTTTT
>TRBV5-4|.|.|TRBJ2-7
CASSLGGLIGGFYEQYF
TGTGCCAGCAGCTTGGGGGGTTTGATCGGGGGATTCTACGAGCAGTACTTC
>TRBV6-5|.|TRBD1|TRBJ2-3
CASSKRQGTDTQYF
TGTGCCAGCAGTAAAAGACAGGGTACAGATACGCAGTATTTT
>TRBV28|.|.|TRBJ2-2
CASSFRAGGRAGELFF
TGTGCCAGCAGTTTTCGAGCGGGCGGTAGGGCCGGGGAGCTGTTTTTT
>TRBV7-2|.|.|TRBJ2-7
CASSLARRIHEQYF
TGTGCCAGCAGCTTAGCTAGGAGGATCCACGAGCAGTACTTC
>TRBV28|.|.|TRBJ1-6
CASTRQAPNSPLHF
TGTGCCAGCACCCGACAGGCTCCCAATTCACCCCTCCACTTT
>TRBV30|.|TRBD1|TRBJ1-1
CALSPDRADTEAFF
TGTGCCTTGTCCCCGGACAGGGCCGACACTGAAGCTTTCTTT
>TRBV4-1|once|.|TRBJ1-2
CASSHELGTLYGYTF
TGCGCCAGCAGCCATGAACTCGGGACACTTTATGGCTACACCTTC
>TRBV29-1|.|.|TRBJ2-1
CSVDPLRVNNEQFF
TGCAGCGTAGACCCTTTGCGGGTGAACAATGAGCAGTTCTTC
>TRBV4-1|.|.|TRBJ2-2
CASSQIPAGDTGELFF
TGCGCCAGCAGCCAAATCCCGGCAGGGGATACCGGGGAGCTGTTTTTT
>TRBV25-1|.|.|TRBJ1-1
CASSGAGDEAFF
TGTGCCAGCAGTGGGGCAGGGGATGAAGCTTTCTTT
>TRBV7-9|.|.|TRBJ1-1
CASSYRVFVWDTEAFF
TGTGCCAGCAGCTACAGGGTTTTCGTGTGGGACACTGAAGCTTTCTTT
>TRBV28|.|.|TRBJ1-2
CASSLIRESPWFNTF
TGTGCCAGCAGTTTAATTCGGGAGTCCCCCTGGTTTAACACCTTC
>TRBV7-9|.|.|TRBJ1-2
CASSFERPEVRGYTF
TGTGCCAGCAGCTTCGAACGCCCCGAGGTGAGGGGCTACACCTTC
>TRBV4-1|.|.|TRBJ1-2
CASSDKGANYGYTF
TGCGCCAGCAGCGATAAGGGGGCTAACTATGGCTACACCTTC